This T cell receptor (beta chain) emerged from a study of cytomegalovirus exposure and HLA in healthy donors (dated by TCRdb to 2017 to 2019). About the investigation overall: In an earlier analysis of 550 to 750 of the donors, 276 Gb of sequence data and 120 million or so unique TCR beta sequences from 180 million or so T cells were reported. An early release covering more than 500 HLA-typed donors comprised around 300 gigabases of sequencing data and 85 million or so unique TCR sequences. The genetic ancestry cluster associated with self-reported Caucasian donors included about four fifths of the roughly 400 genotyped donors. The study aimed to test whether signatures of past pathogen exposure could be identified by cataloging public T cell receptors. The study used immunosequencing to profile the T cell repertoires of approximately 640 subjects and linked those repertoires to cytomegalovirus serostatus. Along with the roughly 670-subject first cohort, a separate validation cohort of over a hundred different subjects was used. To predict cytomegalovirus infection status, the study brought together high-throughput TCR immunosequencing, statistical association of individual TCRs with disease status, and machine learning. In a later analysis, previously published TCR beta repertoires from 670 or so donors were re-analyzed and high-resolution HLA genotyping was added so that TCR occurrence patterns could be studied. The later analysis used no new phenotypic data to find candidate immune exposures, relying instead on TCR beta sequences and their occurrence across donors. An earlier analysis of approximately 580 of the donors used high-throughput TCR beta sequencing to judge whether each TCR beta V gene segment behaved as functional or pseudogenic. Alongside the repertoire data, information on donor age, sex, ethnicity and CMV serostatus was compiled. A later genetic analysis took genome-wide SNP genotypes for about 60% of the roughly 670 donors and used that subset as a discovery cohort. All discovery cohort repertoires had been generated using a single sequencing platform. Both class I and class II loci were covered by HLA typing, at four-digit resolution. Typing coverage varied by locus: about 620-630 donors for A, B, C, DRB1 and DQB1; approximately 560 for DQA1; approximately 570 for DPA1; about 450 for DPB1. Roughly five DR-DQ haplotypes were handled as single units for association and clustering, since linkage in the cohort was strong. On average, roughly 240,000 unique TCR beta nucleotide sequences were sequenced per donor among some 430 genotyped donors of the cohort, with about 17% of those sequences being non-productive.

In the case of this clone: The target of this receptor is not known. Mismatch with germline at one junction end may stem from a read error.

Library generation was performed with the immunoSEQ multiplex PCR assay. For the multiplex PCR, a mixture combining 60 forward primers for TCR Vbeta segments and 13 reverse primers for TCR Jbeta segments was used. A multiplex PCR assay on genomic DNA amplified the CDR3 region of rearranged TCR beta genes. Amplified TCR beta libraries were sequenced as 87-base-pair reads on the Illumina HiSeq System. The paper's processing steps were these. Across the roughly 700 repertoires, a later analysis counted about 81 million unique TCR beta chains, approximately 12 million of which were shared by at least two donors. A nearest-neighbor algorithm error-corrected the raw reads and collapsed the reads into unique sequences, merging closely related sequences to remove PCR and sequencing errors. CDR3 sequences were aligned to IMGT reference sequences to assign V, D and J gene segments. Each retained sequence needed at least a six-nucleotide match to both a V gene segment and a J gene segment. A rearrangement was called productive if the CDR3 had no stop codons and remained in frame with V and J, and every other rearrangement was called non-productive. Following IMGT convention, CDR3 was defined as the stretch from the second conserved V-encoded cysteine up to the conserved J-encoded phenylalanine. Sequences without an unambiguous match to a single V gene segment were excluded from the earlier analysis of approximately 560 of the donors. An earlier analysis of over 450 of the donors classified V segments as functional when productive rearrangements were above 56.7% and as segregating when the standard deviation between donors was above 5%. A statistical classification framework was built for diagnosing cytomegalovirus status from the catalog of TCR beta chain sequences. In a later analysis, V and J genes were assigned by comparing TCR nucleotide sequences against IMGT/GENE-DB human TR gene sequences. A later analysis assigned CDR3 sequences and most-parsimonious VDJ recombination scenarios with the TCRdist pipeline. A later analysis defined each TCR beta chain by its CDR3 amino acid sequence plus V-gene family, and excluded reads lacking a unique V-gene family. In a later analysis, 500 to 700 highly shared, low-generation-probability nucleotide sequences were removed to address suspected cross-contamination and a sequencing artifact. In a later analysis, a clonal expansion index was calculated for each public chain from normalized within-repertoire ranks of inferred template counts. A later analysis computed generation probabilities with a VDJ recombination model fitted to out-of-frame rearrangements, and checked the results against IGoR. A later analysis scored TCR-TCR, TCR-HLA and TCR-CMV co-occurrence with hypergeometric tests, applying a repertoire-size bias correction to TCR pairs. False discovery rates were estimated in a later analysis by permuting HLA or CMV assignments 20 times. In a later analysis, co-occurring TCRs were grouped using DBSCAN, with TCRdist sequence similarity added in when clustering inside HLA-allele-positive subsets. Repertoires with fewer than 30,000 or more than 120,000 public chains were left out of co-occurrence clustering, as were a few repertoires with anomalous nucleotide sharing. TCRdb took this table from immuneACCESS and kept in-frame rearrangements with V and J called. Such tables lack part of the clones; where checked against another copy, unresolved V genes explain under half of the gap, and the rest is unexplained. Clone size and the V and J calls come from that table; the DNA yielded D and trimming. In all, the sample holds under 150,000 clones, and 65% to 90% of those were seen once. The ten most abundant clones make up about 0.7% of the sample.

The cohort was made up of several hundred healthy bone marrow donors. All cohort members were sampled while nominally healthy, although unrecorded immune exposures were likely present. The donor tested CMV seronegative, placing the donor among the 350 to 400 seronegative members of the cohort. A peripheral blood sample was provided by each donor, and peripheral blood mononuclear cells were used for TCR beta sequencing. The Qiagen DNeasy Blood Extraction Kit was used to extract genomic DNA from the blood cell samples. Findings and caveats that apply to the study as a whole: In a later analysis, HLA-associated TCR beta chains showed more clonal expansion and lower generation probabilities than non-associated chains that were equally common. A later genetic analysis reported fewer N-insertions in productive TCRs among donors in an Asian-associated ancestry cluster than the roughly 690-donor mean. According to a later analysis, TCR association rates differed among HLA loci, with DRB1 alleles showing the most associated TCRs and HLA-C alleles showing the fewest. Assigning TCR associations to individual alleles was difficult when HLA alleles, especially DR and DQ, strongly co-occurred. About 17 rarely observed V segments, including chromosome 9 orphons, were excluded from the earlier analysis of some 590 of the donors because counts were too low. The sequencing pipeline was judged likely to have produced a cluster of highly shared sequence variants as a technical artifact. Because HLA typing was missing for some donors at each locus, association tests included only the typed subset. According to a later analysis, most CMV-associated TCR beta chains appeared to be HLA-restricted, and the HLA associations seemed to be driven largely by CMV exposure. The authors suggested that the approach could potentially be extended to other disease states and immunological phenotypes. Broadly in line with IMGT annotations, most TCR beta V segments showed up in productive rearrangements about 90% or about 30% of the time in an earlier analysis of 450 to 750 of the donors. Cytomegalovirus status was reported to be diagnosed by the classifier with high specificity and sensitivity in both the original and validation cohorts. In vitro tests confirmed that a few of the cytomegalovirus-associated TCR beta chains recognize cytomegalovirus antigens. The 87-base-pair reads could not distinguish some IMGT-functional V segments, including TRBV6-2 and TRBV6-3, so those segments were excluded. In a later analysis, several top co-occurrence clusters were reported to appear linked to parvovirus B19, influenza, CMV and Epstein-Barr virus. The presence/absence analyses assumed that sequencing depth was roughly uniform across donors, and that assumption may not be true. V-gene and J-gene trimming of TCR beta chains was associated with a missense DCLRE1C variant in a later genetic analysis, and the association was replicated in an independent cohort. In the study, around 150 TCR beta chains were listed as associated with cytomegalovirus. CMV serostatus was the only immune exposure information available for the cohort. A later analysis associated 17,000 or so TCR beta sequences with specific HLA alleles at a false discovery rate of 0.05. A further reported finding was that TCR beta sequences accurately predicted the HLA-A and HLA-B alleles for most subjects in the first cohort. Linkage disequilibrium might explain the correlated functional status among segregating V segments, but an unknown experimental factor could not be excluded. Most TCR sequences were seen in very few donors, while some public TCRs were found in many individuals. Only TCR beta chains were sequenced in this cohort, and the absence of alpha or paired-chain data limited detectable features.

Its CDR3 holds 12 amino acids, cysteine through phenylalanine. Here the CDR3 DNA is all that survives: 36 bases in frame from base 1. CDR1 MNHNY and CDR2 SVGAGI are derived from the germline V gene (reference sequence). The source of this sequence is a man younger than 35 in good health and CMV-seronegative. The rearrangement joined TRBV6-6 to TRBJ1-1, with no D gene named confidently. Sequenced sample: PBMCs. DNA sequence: TGTGCCAGCAGTTACTATGGTGGTGTTCCGGGGTTT. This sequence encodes CASSYYGGVPGF.